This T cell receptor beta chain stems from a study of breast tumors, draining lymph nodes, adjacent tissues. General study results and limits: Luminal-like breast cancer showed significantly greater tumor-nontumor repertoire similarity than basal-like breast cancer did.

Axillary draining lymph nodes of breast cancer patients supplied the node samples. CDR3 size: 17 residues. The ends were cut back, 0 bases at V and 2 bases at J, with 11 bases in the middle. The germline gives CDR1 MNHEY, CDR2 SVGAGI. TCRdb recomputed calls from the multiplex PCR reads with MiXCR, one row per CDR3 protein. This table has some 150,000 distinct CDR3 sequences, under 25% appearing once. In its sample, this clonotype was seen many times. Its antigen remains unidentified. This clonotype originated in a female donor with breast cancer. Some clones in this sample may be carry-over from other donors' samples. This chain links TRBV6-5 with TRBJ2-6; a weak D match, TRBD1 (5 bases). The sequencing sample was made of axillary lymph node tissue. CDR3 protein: CASSYSQGVPGANVLTF. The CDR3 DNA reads TGTGCCAGCAGTTACTCTCAAGGGGTCCCTGGGGCCAACGTCCTGACTTTC.